Listed below are T cell receptor beta chains from one sample, sequenced in a study of blood T cell repertoires in COVID-19. The repertoire was sequenced with immunoSEQ multiplex PCR; TCRdb's copy has only in-frame clones and lacks some. The data hold about 72,000 clones, with around 82% observed a single time. The sequencing sample was made of peripheral blood. These receptors all come from a man between 60 and 70 years old with acute or convalescent COVID-19. Each CDR3 is given with its conserved first and last residue. Fields, in order: CDR3 protein, CDR3 DNA, V gene, D gene, J gene, clone size. The D gene is left open where the match is weak. Expanded clones are given a class, and other clones once, few, many or no size at all.

CDR3 protein: CASSILSSYNSPLHF
CDR3 DNA: TGTGCCAGTAGTATTTTGAGCTCCTATAATTCACCCCTCCACTTT
V gene: TRBV19
D gene: NA
J gene: TRBJ1-6
clone size: once

CDR3 protein: CAWTPGGNTEAFF
CDR3 DNA: TGTGCCTGGACCCCTGGCGGGAACACTGAAGCTTTCTTT
V gene: TRBV30
D gene: NA
J gene: TRBJ1-1
clone size: NA

CDR3 protein: CASSLGQGKSPLHF
CDR3 DNA: TGTGCCAGCAGCTTGGGACAGGGTAAATCACCCCTCCACTTT
V gene: TRBV7-8
D gene: TRBD1
J gene: TRBJ1-6
clone size: few

CDR3 protein: CASSLVGGKPEAFF
CDR3 DNA: TGTGCCAGCAGCTTAGTCGGGGGAAAACCGGAAGCTTTCTTT
V gene: TRBV11-3
D gene: NA
J gene: TRBJ1-1
clone size: NA

CDR3 protein: CASSQESAGDTNTGELFF
CDR3 DNA: TGCGCCAGCAGCCAAGAGAGTGCTGGGGACACTAACACCGGGGAGCTGTTTTTT
V gene: TRBV4-3
D gene: NA
J gene: TRBJ2-2
clone size: NA

CDR3 protein: CASSHSSARNTGELFF
CDR3 DNA: TGCGCCAGCAGCCATAGTAGCGCCCGAAACACCGGGGAGCTGTTTTTT
V gene: TRBV4-3
D gene: NA
J gene: TRBJ2-2
clone size: few

CDR3 protein: CATSELTGVYGYTF
CDR3 DNA: TGTGCCACCAGTGAACTGACAGGAGTCTATGGCTACACCTTC
V gene: TRBV24-1
D gene: NA
J gene: TRBJ1-2
clone size: once

CDR3 protein: CASSQAGRANEKLFF
CDR3 DNA: TGTGCCAGCAGCCAAGCGGGGAGAGCTAATGAAAAACTGTTTTTT
V gene: TRBV3-1/TRBV3-2
D gene: NA
J gene: TRBJ1-4
clone size: NA

CDR3 protein: CASSQLLGLRTEAFF
CDR3 DNA: TGTGCCAGCAGCCAACTCCTCGGGTTGCGGACTGAAGCTTTCTTT
V gene: TRBV14
D gene: NA
J gene: TRBJ1-1
clone size: few

CDR3 protein: CASSSSDRGRETQYF
CDR3 DNA: TGTGCCAGCAGCTCCTCGGACAGGGGAAGGGAGACCCAGTACTTC
V gene: TRBV11-2
D gene: TRBD1
J gene: TRBJ2-5
clone size: NA

CDR3 protein: CASSQEGTGVGKLFF
CDR3 DNA: TGTGCCAGCAGCCAAGAGGGGACAGGTGTTGGAAAACTGTTTTTT
V gene: TRBV14
D gene: TRBD1
J gene: TRBJ1-4
clone size: NA

CDR3 protein: CASSRGPASYEQYF
CDR3 DNA: TGTGCCAGCTCACGGGGGCCGGCGTCCTACGAGCAGTACTTC
V gene: TRBV18
D gene: NA
J gene: TRBJ2-7
clone size: NA

CDR3 protein: CASSLGPGDFYNEQFF
CDR3 DNA: TGCGCCAGCAGCTTGGGTCCAGGGGATTTCTACAATGAGCAGTTCTTC
V gene: TRBV5-1
D gene: NA
J gene: TRBJ2-1
clone size: NA

CDR3 protein: CASTLGGANLGMAFF
CDR3 DNA: TGTGCCAGTACCCTTGGGGGGGCAAATTTAGGTATGGCTTTCTTT
V gene: TRBV19
D gene: NA
J gene: TRBJ1-1
clone size: NA

CDR3 protein: CASRVTVNTEAFF
CDR3 DNA: TGTGCCAGCAGGGTGACAGTGAACACTGAAGCTTTCTTT
V gene: TRBV2
D gene: NA
J gene: TRBJ1-1
clone size: NA

CDR3 protein: CASSSGQGPTYTF
CDR3 DNA: TGTGCCAGCAGCTCCGGGCAGGGGCCCACCTACACCTTC
V gene: TRBV7-9
D gene: NA
J gene: TRBJ1-2
clone size: NA

CDR3 protein: CASSIGPGQINQPQHF
CDR3 DNA: TGTGCCAGTAGTATAGGGCCCGGACAGATAAATCAGCCCCAGCATTTT
V gene: TRBV19
D gene: NA
J gene: TRBJ1-5
clone size: NA

CDR3 protein: CASSPEGGMGTEAFF
CDR3 DNA: TGTGCCAGCAGCCCCGAGGGGGGGATGGGCACTGAAGCTTTCTTT
V gene: TRBV7-2
D gene: NA
J gene: TRBJ1-1
clone size: NA

CDR3 protein: CASRTGVFSGNTIYF
CDR3 DNA: TGTGCCAGCAGGACAGGGGTCTTCTCTGGAAACACCATATATTTT
V gene: TRBV2
D gene: TRBD1
J gene: TRBJ1-3
clone size: many

CDR3 protein: CASSGRGTNNEQFF
CDR3 DNA: TGTGCCAGCTCAGGGCGGGGGACAAACAATGAGCAGTTCTTC
V gene: TRBV18
D gene: NA
J gene: TRBJ2-1
clone size: once

CDR3 protein: CATSDWRNTEAFF
CDR3 DNA: TGTGCCACCAGTGATTGGAGGAACACTGAAGCTTTCTTT
V gene: TRBV24-1
D gene: NA
J gene: TRBJ1-1
clone size: NA

CDR3 protein: CASSRTSVNTGELFF
CDR3 DNA: TGTGCCAGTAGTAGAACTAGCGTGAACACCGGGGAGCTGTTTTTT
V gene: TRBV19
D gene: TRBD2
J gene: TRBJ2-2
clone size: NA

CDR3 protein: CASSVVLGGGYTF
CDR3 DNA: TGTGCCAGCAGTGTGGTATTAGGGGGTGGCTACACCTTC
V gene: TRBV9
D gene: NA
J gene: TRBJ1-2
clone size: NA

CDR3 protein: CASSTGTGRDEQYF
CDR3 DNA: TGTGCCAGTAGTACCGGGACAGGACGAGACGAGCAGTACTTC
V gene: TRBV19
D gene: TRBD1
J gene: TRBJ2-7
clone size: NA

CDR3 protein: CASSEDRANYGYTF
CDR3 DNA: TGTGCCAGCAGTGAGGACAGGGCTAACTATGGCTACACCTTC
V gene: TRBV2
D gene: TRBD1
J gene: TRBJ1-2
clone size: NA

CDR3 protein: CASSPSPTSGAYEQYF
CDR3 DNA: TGTGCCAGCAGCCCTTCTCCGACTAGCGGCGCCTACGAGCAGTACTTC
V gene: TRBV9
D gene: TRBD2
J gene: TRBJ2-7
clone size: NA

CDR3 protein: CASSLGRRDTEAFF
CDR3 DNA: TGTGCCAGCAGCTTGGGGCGGAGGGACACTGAAGCTTTCTTT
V gene: TRBV5-4
D gene: NA
J gene: TRBJ1-1
clone size: NA

CDR3 protein: CAISLGDRYNEQFF
CDR3 DNA: TGTGCCATCAGTCTTGGCGACAGGTACAATGAGCAGTTCTTC
V gene: TRBV10-3
D gene: NA
J gene: TRBJ2-1
clone size: NA

CDR3 protein: CASSSGTGSEQPQHF
CDR3 DNA: TGCGCCAGCAGCTCCGGGACAGGGTCCGAACAGCCCCAGCATTTT
V gene: TRBV5-1
D gene: TRBD1
J gene: TRBJ1-5
clone size: NA

CDR3 protein: CASSQDLGHGGTPQETQYF
CDR3 DNA: TGCGCCAGCAGCCAAGATCTGGGCCACGGGGGGACCCCCCAAGAGACCCAGTACTTC
V gene: TRBV4-1
D gene: TRBD2
J gene: TRBJ2-5
clone size: few

CDR3 protein: CASSLAAGGQETQYF
CDR3 DNA: TGTGCCAGCAGCTTGGCAGCGGGAGGCCAAGAGACCCAGTACTTC
V gene: TRBV7-9
D gene: TRBD2
J gene: TRBJ2-5
clone size: NA

CDR3 protein: CASSFVARDSPLHF
CDR3 DNA: TGTGCCAGCAGTTTTGTGGCGCGGGATTCACCCCTCCACTTT
V gene: TRBV27
D gene: NA
J gene: TRBJ1-6
clone size: NA

CDR3 protein: CASSFSGWPNEKLFF
CDR3 DNA: TGTGCCAGCAGCTTCAGCGGGTGGCCTAATGAAAAACTGTTTTTT
V gene: TRBV5-6
D gene: NA
J gene: TRBJ1-4
clone size: NA

CDR3 protein: CASSISSGGQETQYF
CDR3 DNA: TGTGCCAGTAGTATCTCTAGCGGGGGCCAAGAGACCCAGTACTTC
V gene: TRBV19
D gene: TRBD2
J gene: TRBJ2-5
clone size: NA

CDR3 protein: CASSPPGAPPEAFF
CDR3 DNA: TGTGCCAGCAGCCCCCCAGGGGCGCCGCCTGAAGCTTTCTTT
V gene: TRBV6-2/TRBV6-3
D gene: NA
J gene: TRBJ1-1
clone size: NA

CDR3 protein: CASSLPGQGGYEQYF
CDR3 DNA: TGTGCCAGCAGCCTACCGGGACAGGGGGGCTACGAGCAGTACTTC
V gene: TRBV3-1/TRBV3-2
D gene: TRBD1
J gene: TRBJ2-7
clone size: NA

CDR3 protein: CAISAQETDRDFYGYTF
CDR3 DNA: TGTGCCATCAGTGCCCAAGAGACGGACAGAGACTTCTATGGCTACACCTTC
V gene: TRBV10-3
D gene: NA
J gene: TRBJ1-2
clone size: NA

CDR3 protein: CSVEGGLGQPQHF
CDR3 DNA: TGCAGCGTTGAAGGTGGGCTTGGTCAGCCCCAGCATTTT
V gene: TRBV29-1
D gene: NA
J gene: TRBJ1-5
clone size: NA

CDR3 protein: CASSLSGGLSTGELFF
CDR3 DNA: TGCGCCAGCAGCCTGAGCGGGGGATTATCTACCGGGGAGCTGTTTTTT
V gene: TRBV5-1
D gene: TRBD2
J gene: TRBJ2-2
clone size: NA